What follows are 20 T cell receptor beta chains derived from one specimen sequenced in a study of T cell changes during pregnancy in multiple sclerosis. Generated by immunoSEQ multiplex PCR, the TCRdb table keeps only in-frame clones and is missing some. The data contain roughly 100,000 clones, almost 95% of them singletons. The source material was peripheral blood, sampled after pregnancy. The receptors stem from a female donor with multiple sclerosis, enrolled in a pregnancy study.

This clone occurred once. This rearrangement joins TRBV21-1 to TRBJ1-5. TRBV21-1 is assigned pseudogene status. The CDR3 is 18 amino acids. The CDR3 sequence is CASSKVEGACVVNQPQHF. CDR3 nucleotide sequence: TGTGCCAGCAGCAAAGTTGAGGGCGCCTGTGTAGTCAATCAGCCCCAGCATTTT.

CDR3 in DNA: TGTGCCTGGAGCGGCGAGACAAACAACTACGAGCAGTACTTC. Amino acids: CAWSGETNNYEQYF. The V call is TRBV30, the J call TRBJ2-7; D uncertain. Germline loops: CDR1 GTSNPN, CDR2 SVGIG (reference sequence). Trimming removed 3 bases at V and 3 bases at J, with 15 bases between. The CDR3 length is 14 residues.

The chain couples TRBV7-2 to TRBJ2-1, with 13 nucleotides matching TRBD2. This CDR3 has 15 residues. Trimming removed 2 bases from V and 9 bases from J; junction bases left unmatched: 4. CDR1 is SGHTA, CDR2 FQGNSA, per germline. Written as DNA, the CDR3 is TGTGCCAGCAGCTTAAACGGACTAGCGGGAGTTGAGCAGTTCTTC. This sequence encodes CASSLNGLAGVEQFF.

This clone was observed once. The chain joins TRBV2 to TRBJ2-1, with D possibly TRBD2 on 6 matching bases. Trimming removed 8 bases at V and 2 bases at J, with 16 bases between. The CDR3 is 15 amino acids. Germline values: CDR1 SNHLY, CDR2 FYNNEI. CDR3 loop: CASGETRRPYNEQFF. The CDR3 nucleotides read TGTGCCAGCGGGGAGACTAGGCGGCCCTACAATGAGCAGTTCTTC.

The V gene is TRBV7-2, the J gene TRBJ1-2, with D possibly matching TRBD1 (6 bases). This CDR3 is 14 amino acids long. Trimming removed 6 bases at V and 8 bases at J, with 19 bases between. Germline CDR1 and CDR2: SGHTA and FQGNSA. Here the CDR3 reads CASRGRTDLGGYTF. The CDR3 DNA is TGTGCCAGCAGAGGCAGGACAGATTTAGGGGGCTACACCTTC.

This clone appeared a single time. The chain links TRBV30 to TRBJ2-3, with TRBD1 as a possible D gene (5 bases). The V end was cut by 2 bases, the J end by 4 bases, with 19 bases between. Germline V gene sequence: CDR1 GTSNPN, CDR2 SVGIG (reference sequence). This CDR3 is built from 16 residues. CDR3 sequence reads: CAWSPGVRGGPDTQYF. In DNA, the CDR3 is TGTGCCTGGAGTCCTGGGGTTAGGGGTGGCCCAGATACGCAGTATTTT.

This chain joins TRBV7-3 and TRBJ2-7, with a possible D match to TRBD1 (7 bases). With 5 bases removed from V and 5 bases from J, the gap between germline ends came to 16 bases. CDR1 and CDR2 (germline): SGHTA, FQGTGA. The CDR3 spans 14 residues. The DNA for the CDR3 is TGTGCCAGCAGCCCCGCAGGGGGGCCCAACGAGCAGTACTTC. As protein: CASSPAGGPNEQYF.

The gene calls are TRBV5-1 and TRBJ2-2; no definite D call. V was cut by 1 base and J by 4 bases, with 14 bases left in between. The CDR3 extends over 16 amino acids. CDR1 is SGHRS, CDR2 YFSETQ, per germline. CDR3 sequence (DNA): TGCGCCAGCAGCTTGTTGCCGGGTCCGGTCACCGGGGAGCTGTTTTTT. This translates into CASSLLPGPVTGELFF. The whole variable domain, remainder taken from reference TRBV5-1 and TRBJ2-2, is KAGVTQTPRYLIKTRGQQVTLSCSPISGHRSVSWYQQTPGQGLQFLFEYFSETQRNKGNFPGRFSGRQFSNSRSEMNVSTLELGDSALYLCASSLLPGPVTGELFFGEGSRLTVL.

The chain is built from TRBV6-5 and TRBJ1-5, with D perhaps TRBD1 (5 bases). Germline V CDR1 and CDR2: MNHEY, SVGAGI. The length of the CDR3 is 14 residues. V was shortened by 5 bases and J by 2 bases, with 10 bases between the two germline ends. The CDR3 coding sequence is TGTGCCAGCAGTCCTATCAGGGGCAATCAGCCCCAGCATTTT. Encoded protein: CASSPIRGNQPQHF.

This chain joins TRBV5-1 and TRBJ1-5, with a possible D match to TRBD1 (6 bases). The CDR3 sequence is 15 residues long. Germline assignment: CDR1 SGHRS and CDR2 YFSETQ. V was clipped by 2 bases and J by 4 bases, with 13 bases between them. The CDR3 DNA sequence: TGCGCCAGCAGCTTTCGGGGGGCGAGTAATCAGCCCCAGCATTTT. Translation gives CASSFRGASNQPQHF.

This sequence joins TRBV7-6 and TRBJ2-7, with TRBD2 identical over 9 bases. V lost 3 bases, J lost 5 bases, and 5 bases stayed unmatched. Germline CDR1 SGHVS, CDR2 FNYEAQ. There are 14 residues in the CDR3. CDR3 sequence: CASSLGTSMDEQYF. The CDR3 DNA follows: TGTGCCAGCAGCTTGGGGACTAGCATGGACGAGCAGTACTTC.

This clone was seen only a few times. The J gene is TRBJ2-7, the V gene TRBV6-1; TRBD1 is a possible D gene (6 bases). Germline V gene lookup returns CDR1 MNHNS and CDR2 SASEGT. V lost 5 bases, J lost 6 bases, and 17 bases lay in between. The CDR3 contains 14 residues. CDR3 in amino acids: CASSPGTKYTEQYF. CDR3 coding DNA: TGTGCCAGCAGTCCGGGGACAAAATATACCGAGCAGTACTTC.

The genes are TRBV9 and TRBJ2-1; 7 bases map to TRBD2. V lost 6 bases and J lost 2; bases outside the gene matches: 8. The CDR3 extends over 15 amino acids. Germline CDR1 is SGDLS and CDR2 is YYNGEE. CDR3 coding DNA: TGTGCCAGCACGATCGGGGCGGGGGCCTACAATGAGCAGTTCTTC. This encodes CASTIGAGAYNEQFF.

The V and J genes are TRBV7-2 and TRBJ2-5; unclear D gene. The CDR3 covers 11 residues. Trimming removed 4 bases from V and 3 bases from J, with 3 bases in between. The germline V gene encodes CDR1 SGHTA and CDR2 FQGNSA. The DNA of the CDR3 is TGTGCCAGCAGCTCAGAAGAGACCCAGTACTTC. Protein sequence: CASSSEETQYF. The whole variable domain, filled in from reference TRBV7-2 and TRBJ2-5, reads GAGVSQSPSNKVTEKGKDVELRCDPISGHTALYWYRQSLGQGLEFLIYFQGNSAPDKSGLPSDRFSAERTGGSVSTLTIQRTQQEDSAVYLCASSSEETQYFGPGTRLLVL.

V usage is TRBV2 and J usage is TRBJ2-7; TRBD2 matches 9 bases. The CDR3 loop spans 15 amino acids. Germline assignment: CDR1 SNHLY and CDR2 FYNNEI. J gave up 4 bases and V 6 bases, and 10 bases lay outside the gene matches. CDR3 DNA: TGTGCCAGCAGCCCTGGAGCGGGGGGAATGTACGAGCAGTACTTC. Amino acids: CASSPGAGGMYEQYF. Full variable domain (missing parts from reference TRBV2 and TRBJ2-7): EPEVTQTPSHQVTQMGQEVILRCVPISNHLYFYWYRQILGQKVEFLVSFYNNEISEKSEIFDDQFSVERPDGSNFTLKIRSTKLEDSAMYFCASSPGAGGMYEQYFGPGTRLTVT.

This clone appeared a single time. The chain recombines TRBV7-2 with TRBJ1-2; the match to TRBD1 covers 7 bases. CDR1 and CDR2 from the germline V gene are SGHTA and FQGNSA. With 5 bases clipped from V and 8 bases from J, the junction kept 8 bases outside the gene matches. The CDR3 consists of 13 residues. The CDR3 reads CASSNDRVGGYTF. CDR3 nucleotide sequence: TGTGCCAGCAGCAACGACAGGGTAGGCGGCTACACCTTC. The whole variable domain, filled in from reference TRBV7-2 and TRBJ1-2, reads GAGVSQSPSNKVTEKGKDVELRCDPISGHTALYWYRQSLGQGLEFLIYFQGNSAPDKSGLPSDRFSAERTGGSVSTLTIQRTQQEDSAVYLCASSNDRVGGYTFGSGTRLTVV.

V and J are TRBV2 and TRBJ1-5; D is unresolved. This CDR3 is 16 amino acids long. The germline CDR1 and CDR2 sequences are SNHLY and FYNNEI. Between the trimmed V and J ends, which lost 0 bases and 2 bases, there was a span of 11 bases. The CDR3 here is CASSEAAAGGNQPQHF. DNA for the CDR3: TGTGCCAGCAGTGAAGCGGCGGCGGGTGGCAATCAGCCCCAGCATTTT. Full variable domain (remainder filled in from reference TRBV2 and TRBJ1-5): EPEVTQTPSHQVTQMGQEVILRCVPISNHLYFYWYRQILGQKVEFLVSFYNNEISEKSEIFDDQFSVERPDGSNFTLKIRSTKLEDSAMYFCASSEAAAGGNQPQHFGDGTRLSIL.

The chain employs TRBV5-4 and TRBJ2-5; TRBD1 agrees at 9 bases. The CDR3 runs 14 residues. The J segment lost 5 bases and the V segment lost 3 bases, leaving 5 bases of the junction unmatched. Germline V gene data show CDR1 as SGHNT and CDR2 as YYREEE (reference sequence). The chain's CDR3 is CASSSRQGGETQYF. The CDR3 bases are TGTGCCAGCAGCTCCCGACAGGGGGGGGAGACCCAGTACTTC.

The J gene is TRBJ2-2, the V gene TRBV27; 7 nucleotides line up with TRBD1. Germline V CDR1 and CDR2: MNHEY, SMNVEV (reference sequence). J gave up 1 base and V 6 bases, and 5 bases lay outside the gene matches. CDR3 length: 15 amino acids. The chain's CDR3 is CASRWDSLNTGELFF. Here the CDR3 DNA reads TGTGCCAGCAGGTGGGACAGCCTGAACACCGGGGAGCTGTTTTTT.

The chain is built from TRBV4-3 and TRBJ2-3; maybe TRBD2 (7 bases). There are 16 residues in the CDR3. The V gene lost 2 bases and the J gene lost 5 bases, with 17 bases spanning the gap. Germline CDR1 reads LGHNA; CDR2 reads YSLEER. CDR3 protein: CASSQLGGGRLDTQYF. The CDR3 coding sequence is TGCGCCAGCAGCCAATTGGGGGGGGGCCGGTTAGATACGCAGTATTTT.